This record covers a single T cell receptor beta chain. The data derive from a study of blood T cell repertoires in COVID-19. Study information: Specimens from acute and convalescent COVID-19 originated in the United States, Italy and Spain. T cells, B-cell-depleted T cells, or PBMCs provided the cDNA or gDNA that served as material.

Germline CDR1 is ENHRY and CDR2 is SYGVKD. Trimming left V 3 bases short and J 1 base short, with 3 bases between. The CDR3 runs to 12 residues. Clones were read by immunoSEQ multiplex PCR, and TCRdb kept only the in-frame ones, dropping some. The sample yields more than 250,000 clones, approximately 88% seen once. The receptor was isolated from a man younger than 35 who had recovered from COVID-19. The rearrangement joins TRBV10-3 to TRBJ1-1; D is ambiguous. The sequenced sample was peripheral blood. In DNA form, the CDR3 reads TGTGCCATCAGTGATAAGAACACTGAAGCTTTCTTT. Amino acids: CAISDKNTEAFF.